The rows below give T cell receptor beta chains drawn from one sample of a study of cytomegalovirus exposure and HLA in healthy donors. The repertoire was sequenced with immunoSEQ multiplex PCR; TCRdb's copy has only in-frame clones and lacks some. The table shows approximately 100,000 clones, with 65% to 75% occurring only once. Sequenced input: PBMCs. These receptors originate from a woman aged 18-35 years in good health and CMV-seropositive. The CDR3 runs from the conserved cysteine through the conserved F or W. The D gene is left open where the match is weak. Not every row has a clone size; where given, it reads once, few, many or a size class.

CASSLALQAETQYF,TGTGCCAGCAGCTTGGCCCTACAGGCCGAAACTCAGTACTTC,TRBJ2-5,TRBV5-6,.,.
CASSFRTDTGELFF,TGCGCCAGCAGCTTCCGGACAGACACCGGGGAGCTGTTTTTT,TRBJ2-2,TRBV5-1,.,.
CASSHLGGAEQYF,TGTGCCAGTAGCCACCTTGGCGGGGCCGAGCAGTACTTC,TRBJ2-7,TRBV19,.,.
CASSLDIPGTAYGGTEAFF,TGTGCCAGCAGCTTGGATATCCCCGGGACGGCTTACGGGGGGACTGAAGCTTTCTTT,TRBJ1-1,TRBV5-4,once,.
CAWSSGLAGSGGELFF,TGTGCCTGGAGTTCAGGACTAGCGGGATCGGGCGGGGAGCTGTTTTTT,TRBJ2-2,TRBV30,.,TRBD2
CAISDAVPYEQFF,TGTGCCATCAGTGATGCAGTACCCTATGAGCAGTTCTTC,TRBJ2-1,TRBV10-3,.,.
CASSLETVRVFF,TGTGCCAGCAGCTTAGAAACGGTCCGGGTGTTCTTC,TRBJ2-1,TRBV7-9,.,.
CASTRPGGYEQYF,TGTGCCAGCACCCGTCCTGGGGGGTACGAGCAGTACTTC,TRBJ2-7,TRBV6-5,.,.
CATSREAGGHETQYF,TGTGCCACCAGCAGAGAAGCAGGGGGGCATGAGACCCAGTACTTC,TRBJ2-5,TRBV15,.,.
CASSSRQGNNYGYTF,TGTGCCAGCAGCTCTCGACAGGGCAATAACTATGGCTACACCTTC,TRBJ1-2,TRBV5-4,.,TRBD1
CASSSGTSGFSYNEQFF,TGTGCCAGCAGCTCCGGGACTAGCGGGTTCTCCTACAATGAGCAGTTCTTC,TRBJ2-1,TRBV7-6,.,TRBD2
CASSETQGLYEQYF,TGTGCCAGCAGTGAAACCCAGGGCCTATACGAGCAGTACTTC,TRBJ2-7,TRBV25-1,.,.
CASSPGEIAEAFF,TGTGCCAGCAGTCCAGGGGAAATAGCTGAAGCTTTCTTT,TRBJ1-1,TRBV2,.,.
CASRPGLAGTGEQYF,TGTGCCAGCAGACCGGGACTAGCGGGTACGGGCGAGCAGTACTTC,TRBJ2-7,TRBV27,.,TRBD2
CASSTTGGDGYTF,TGTGCCAGTAGTACAACAGGGGGCGATGGCTACACCTTC,TRBJ1-2,TRBV19,few,TRBD1
CASSTTGGTNEKLFF,TGTGCCAGCAGCACTACAGGTGGCACTAATGAAAAACTGTTTTTT,TRBJ1-4,TRBV5-6,.,.
CASRRVGYGYTF,TGTGCCAGCAGGAGGGTAGGCTATGGCTACACCTTC,TRBJ1-2,TRBV27,.,.
CAWTHGAAEAFF,TGTGCCTGGACCCATGGTGCGGCTGAAGCTTTCTTT,TRBJ1-1,TRBV30,.,.
CASSVMGFGTEAFF,TGTGCCAGCAGCGTAATGGGCTTTGGTACTGAAGCTTTCTTT,TRBJ1-1,TRBV9,.,.
CASSPPGTSNEKLFF,TGTGCCAGCAGCCCCCCAGGGACTTCTAATGAAAAACTGTTTTTT,TRBJ1-4,TRBV11-1,few,.
CSVGKGGLAGYEQYF,TGCAGCGTTGGGAAAGGGGGACTAGCGGGGTACGAGCAGTACTTC,TRBJ2-7,TRBV29-1,.,TRBD2
CASTNGFSSYEQYF,TGTGCCAGCACCAATGGCTTCAGCTCCTACGAGCAGTACTTC,TRBJ2-7,TRBV6-1,few,.
CASSLARVLGTEAFF,TGTGCCAGCAGCTTGGCGAGGGTTTTGGGCACTGAAGCTTTCTTT,TRBJ1-1,TRBV5-6,.,.
CASSSGSGKTEAFF,TGTGCCAGCAGTTCGGGTTCAGGGAAGACTGAAGCTTTCTTT,TRBJ1-1,TRBV6-6,few,.
CASSRGQAYGYTF,TGTGCCAGCAGCCGCGGACAGGCCTATGGCTACACCTTC,TRBJ1-2,TRBV6-5,.,TRBD1
CASTPIHTEAFF,TGTGCCAGCACCCCTATACACACTGAAGCTTTCTTT,TRBJ1-1,TRBV25-1,.,.
CASSFSLAGVNEQFF,TGTGCCAGCAGCTTCTCACTAGCGGGAGTCAATGAGCAGTTCTTC,TRBJ2-1,TRBV11-1,.,TRBD2
CAISGQGLEETQYF,TGTGCCATCAGTGGACAGGGTCTGGAAGAGACCCAGTACTTC,TRBJ2-5,TRBV10-3,.,TRBD1
CASSYSRGPGANVLTF,TGTGCCAGCAGTTACTCGAGAGGGCCTGGGGCCAACGTCCTGACTTTC,TRBJ2-6,TRBV6-6,.,.
CASSLATGDLAAFF,TGTGCCAGCAGCTTAGCTACAGGGGATTTAGCGGCTTTCTTT,TRBJ1-1,TRBV7-9,few,TRBD1
CASSLIASYEQYF,TGTGCCAGCAGCTTAATAGCCTCCTACGAGCAGTACTTC,TRBJ2-7,TRBV5-4,.,.
CASSSGGSGSETQYF,TGTGCCAGCAGCTCGGGGGGAAGTGGGTCGGAGACCCAGTACTTC,TRBJ2-5,TRBV9,.,TRBD2
CASSYFRPGTGYNEQFF,TGTGCCAGCAGCTACTTTAGACCCGGGACAGGCTACAATGAGCAGTTCTTC,TRBJ2-1,TRBV11-3,.,TRBD1
CSAFQRDEQFF,TGCAGTGCCTTTCAGCGTGATGAGCAGTTCTTC,TRBJ2-1,TRBV20-1,.,.
CSVSSGRSSYNEQFF,TGCAGCGTTTCTAGCGGGAGGAGCTCCTACAATGAGCAGTTCTTC,TRBJ2-1,TRBV29-1,.,TRBD2
CASSLVRGSSYNEQFF,TGTGCCAGCAGCTTAGTCCGCGGTAGTAGCTACAATGAGCAGTTCTTC,TRBJ2-1,TRBV13,.,.
CASSVVGTSGAEETQYF,TGTGCCAGCAGCGTAGTCGGGACTAGCGGAGCAGAAGAGACCCAGTACTTC,TRBJ2-5,TRBV9,.,TRBD2
CASISQYRGRGNQPQHF,TGTGCCAGCATTTCCCAATACAGGGGTCGTGGCAATCAGCCCCAGCATTTT,TRBJ1-5,TRBV28,.,TRBD1
CASSLRTGGGYTF,TGTGCCAGCAGTTTGCGGACAGGGGGCGGCTACACCTTC,TRBJ1-2,TRBV28,few,TRBD1
CASSIRGSTEAFF,TGTGCCAGCTCAATAAGAGGGTCCACTGAAGCTTTCTTT,TRBJ1-1,TRBV18,.,.
CASSSNRVYLETQYF,TGTGCCAGCAGCTCCAACAGGGTGTACTTGGAGACCCAGTACTTC,TRBJ2-5,TRBV7-2,.,.
CASSLGGNEQFF,TGTGCCAGCAGCTTGGGAGGCAATGAGCAGTTCTTC,TRBJ2-1,TRBV5-6,.,.
CASSQRVAGVFEQYF,TGTGCCAGCAGCCAAAGGGTAGCGGGAGTGTTCGAGCAGTACTTC,TRBJ2-7,TRBV7-2,.,TRBD2
CATSRELGTSAYNEQFF,TGTGCCACCAGCAGAGAGCTTGGGACTAGCGCATACAATGAGCAGTTCTTC,TRBJ2-1,TRBV15,once,TRBD2
CASSTDREFWFSGELFF,TGTGCCAGCAGCACCGACAGGGAGTTTTGGTTCTCCGGGGAGCTGTTTTTT,TRBJ2-2,TRBV5-6,few,TRBD1
CASSPGGYEQYF,TGTGCCAGCAGCCCCGGGGGCTACGAGCAGTACTTC,TRBJ2-7,TRBV11-2,.,.
CASSLPSGRGLNEQFF,TGTGCCAGCAGCCTACCTAGCGGGAGGGGATTGAATGAGCAGTTCTTC,TRBJ2-1,TRBV5-5,.,TRBD2
CASSSGTGRETQYF,TGTGCCAGCAGTTCGGGGACAGGGAGAGAGACCCAGTACTTC,TRBJ2-5,TRBV28,.,TRBD1
CASRTAGDQNIQYF,TGTGCCAGTAGGACGGCAGGGGATCAAAACATTCAGTACTTC,TRBJ2-4,TRBV19,.,.
CASSLEASGYEQYF,TGCGCCAGCAGCCTTGAGGCTAGCGGCTACGAGCAGTACTTC,TRBJ2-7,TRBV5-1,.,TRBD2
CASKGLAGNEQFF,TGTGCCAGCAAGGGACTAGCGGGGAATGAGCAGTTCTTC,TRBJ2-1,TRBV5-6,.,TRBD2
CASSYAGQALNEQFF,TGTGCCAGCAGTTACGCGGGACAGGCCCTCAATGAGCAGTTCTTC,TRBJ2-1,TRBV6-5,.,TRBD1
CASSLGTGIPGSGANVLTF,TGTGCCAGCAGCTTGGGTACAGGGATCCCCGGCTCTGGGGCCAACGTCCTGACTTTC,TRBJ2-6,TRBV5-4,.,.
CSVGARGETQYF,TGCAGCGTTGGAGCACGGGGGGAGACCCAGTACTTC,TRBJ2-5,TRBV29-1,once,.
CAGLILAVYNEQFF,TGCGCCGGCCTAATACTAGCGGTATACAATGAGCAGTTCTTC,TRBJ2-1,TRBV5-1,.,TRBD2
CASSSLTGTNTEAFF,TGCGCCAGCAGCTCACTGACAGGTACGAACACTGAAGCTTTCTTT,TRBJ1-1,TRBV5-1,.,.
CASGDRGAPQHF,TGTGCCAGCGGGGACAGGGGAGCGCCCCAGCATTTT,TRBJ1-5,TRBV27,.,TRBD1
CASSFYRGSKETQYF,TGCGCCAGCAGCTTCTATAGGGGGTCAAAGGAGACCCAGTACTTC,TRBJ2-5,TRBV5-1,.,.
CAISPGLAGGSYEQYF,TGTGCCATCAGCCCGGGGCTAGCGGGAGGATCCTACGAGCAGTACTTC,TRBJ2-7,TRBV10-3,.,TRBD2
CASSYQLAGDSYEQYF,TGTGCCAGCAGTTACCAACTAGCGGGCGATTCCTACGAGCAGTACTTC,TRBJ2-7,TRBV6-5,.,TRBD2